This T cell receptor (beta chain) emerged from a study of T-cell memory formation after mild COVID-19. In this sample, this clonotype turned up a few times. TCRdb redid the calling of the 5' RACE reads with MiXCR, one entry per CDR3 protein. The sample gives 500,000 to 650,000 distinct CDR3 sequences, about 22% of which show up once; 7% to 9% is in the top ten. V lost 8 bases and J lost 4; bases outside the gene matches: 13. This CDR3 contains 17 residues. CDR1 is SGHDN, CDR2 FVKESK, per germline. Material for sequencing was PBMCs or a T cell subset sorted from them (not recorded which). The chain carries TRBV14 and TRBJ2-1, with 11 bases identical to TRBD2. This clonotype was obtained from an adult woman who had mild COVID-19 (a few samples of this study predate the infection). Cell type and time point are not known. Here the CDR3 reads CASSGLAGGSFYNEQFF. The CDR3 DNA reads as TGTGCCAGCTCCGGGCTAGCGGGGGGTTCCTTTTACAATGAGCAGTTCTTC. Full variable domain (missing parts from reference TRBV14 and TRBJ2-1): EAGVTQFPSHSVIEKGQTVTLRCDPISGHDNLYWYRRVMGKEIKFLLHFVKESKQDESGMPNNRFLAERTGGTYSTLKVQPAELEDSGVYFCASSGLAGGSFYNEQFFGPGTRLTVL.